This T cell receptor (beta chain) was sequenced during a study of blood T cell repertoires in COVID-19 (dated by TCRdb to the early 2020s). With respect to the entire study: The collaborator samples originated in the United States, Italy and Spain and spanned the acute and convalescent phases of COVID-19. Where HLA class I and class II types were available, the types were taken from metadata supplied by the sample provider, not from assay-based typing. A freely available public database, intended as a resource for researchers studying the immune response to SARS-CoV-2, is where the repertoires were released. The material from the prospective study consisted of cDNA or gDNA derived from T cells, B-cell-depleted T cells, or PBMCs. The samples were drawn from the first 160 participants of the ongoing ImmuneRACE study and from over 950 subjects provided by 6 global collaborators. The sample metadata nearly always contained a de-identified subject ID, COVID-19 status, age in years and sex. Deeply sampled blood TCRbeta repertoires from subjects exposed to, actively infected with, or recovered from COVID-19 were included in the dataset. What the research found in general, with its limitations: The amount of clinical and demographic metadata varied by source and participant and was provided uncurated.

One collaborating source in Seattle enrolled patients during active infection and followed them longitudinally through the course of disease. Collaborating institutions collected whole blood in K2EDTA tubes following their own protocols. For TCRbeta analysis, collaborators shipped samples as frozen whole blood, isolated PBMCs, or DNA extracted from either of those sample types. As for this clone: Its antigen is still unknown. No base qualities exist here, and no much larger clone lies one base off it.

Including the terminal cysteine and phenylalanine, the CDR3 comprises 15 residues. Only CDR3 DNA remains: 45 bases, in frame from the first base. The germline V and J ends show losses of 4 bases and 4 bases respectively, and no gene match explains 10 bases of the junction. The germline V gene (reference sequence) specifies SGHNT as CDR1 and YYREEE as CDR2. The immunoSEQ Assay, a bias-controlled multiplex PCR, was used to amplify TCRbeta CDR3 regions from genomic DNA. In the paper's pipeline: The number of nucleated cells in each sample was estimated from the amplification of reference gene primers within the assay. To quantify the absolute abundance of each unique TCRbeta CDR3 rearrangement, sequence reads were collapsed and filtered. Productive Simpson clonality was computed per sample as the square root of Simpson's diversity index over productive rearrangements. TCRdb provides this immuneACCESS table in a form limited to in-frame rearrangements. Some clones are lacking; in checked studies, under half of them reflect an unresolved V gene, and why the rest are absent is not known. That table is the source of V, J and clone size, and D and trimming were worked out from the DNA. For this sample the table gives 250,000 to 300,000 clones, of which nearly 90% were detected only once. About 2% of the sample is held by the ten biggest clonotypes.

The rearranged chain carries TRBV5-4 and TRBJ2-7; 8 bases in the middle match TRBD2. Sequencing was done on a sample of peripheral blood. The receptor's source is a woman aged 55-70 years with COVID-19, enrolled during active disease. Here the CDR3 is given as CASSPGGGQGYEQYF. Read as DNA, the sequence is TGTGCCAGCAGCCCGGGCGGGGGGCAAGGGTACGAGCAGTACTTC.